Following are 3 T cell receptor beta chains from one sample sequenced in a study of blood T cell repertoires in COVID-19 (dated by TCRdb to 2019 to 2021). Receptor libraries were prepared by the immunoSEQ multiplex PCR assay. As stored in TCRdb, this immuneACCESS dataset retains in-frame rearrangements with V and J assigned. A fraction of the clones does not appear; measured against another copy, unresolved V genes explain less than half of the discrepancy, and the remainder lacks a known reason. This sample lists under 350,000 clones; 86% were detected once. Under 3% of the sample is taken by the ten largest. What was sequenced was PBMCs or T cells enriched from blood (not recorded which). The receptors here all came from a woman between 18 and 30 years old who had recovered from COVID-19.

The gene calls are TRBV4-3 and TRBJ2-5, with a tentative D call TRBD2 (5 bases). Germline-derived CDR1 and CDR2 are LGHNA and YSLEER. V lost 0 bases and J lost 5, with 13 bases in between. The CDR3 length is 15 residues. The CDR3 sequence: CASSQDTGSWETQYF. CDR3 nucleotide sequence: TGCGCCAGCAGCCAAGACACGGGATCTTGGGAGACCCAGTACTTC.

This clone has just one count. V is TRBV10-3 and J is TRBJ2-1; TRBD2 agrees at 14 bases. CDR3 length: 18 residues. Trimming took 6 bases from V and 1 from J; bases not matched to a gene: 8. Germline-derived CDR1 and CDR2 are ENHRY and SYGVKD. The CDR3 nucleotides read TGTGCCATCAGGGCGGGACTAGCGGGAGTAAGATCCTACAATGAGCAGTTCTTC. This sequence encodes CAIRAGLAGVRSYNEQFF.

This clone was seen a single time. DNA of the CDR3: TGCGCCAGCAGCCAAAACACAGGGGAAGGCTACACCTTC. Its protein is CASSQNTGEGYTF. V is TRBV4-3 and J is TRBJ1-2, with 7 bases fitting TRBD1. V shed 2 bases and J 8 bases; nucleotides not matched to a gene: 5. The CDR3 contains 13 residues. Germline loops: CDR1 LGHNA, CDR2 YSLEER.